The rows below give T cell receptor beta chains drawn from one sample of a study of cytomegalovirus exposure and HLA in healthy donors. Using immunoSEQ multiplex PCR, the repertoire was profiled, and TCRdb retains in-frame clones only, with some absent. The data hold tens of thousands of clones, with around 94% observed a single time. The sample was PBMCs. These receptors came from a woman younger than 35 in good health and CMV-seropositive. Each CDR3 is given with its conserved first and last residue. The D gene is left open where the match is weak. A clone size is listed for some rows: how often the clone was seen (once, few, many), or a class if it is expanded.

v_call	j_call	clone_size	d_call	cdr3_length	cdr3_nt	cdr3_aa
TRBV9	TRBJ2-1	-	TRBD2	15	TGTGCCAGCAGCTATTCTAGCGGGAACTACAATGAGCAGTTCTTC	CASSYSSGNYNEQFF
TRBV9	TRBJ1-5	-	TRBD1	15	TGTGCCAGCAGCCTGGGACAGGGCGGGAATCAGCCCCAGCATTTT	CASSLGQGGNQPQHF
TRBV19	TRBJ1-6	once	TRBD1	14	TGTGCCAGTAGTATACAGGGGGCGAATTCACCCCTCCACTTT	CASSIQGANSPLHF
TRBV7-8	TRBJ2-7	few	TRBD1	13	TGTGCCAGCAGCCCGGGACAGGGGACCGAGCAGTACTTC	CASSPGQGTEQYF
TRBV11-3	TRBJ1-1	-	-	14	TGTGCCAGCAGCTTAGAAGGGGCAGGAACTGAAGCTTTCTTT	CASSLEGAGTEAFF
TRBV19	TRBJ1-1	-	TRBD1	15	TGTGCCAGTACCCGGACAGGGGACTTGAACACTGAAGCTTTCTTT	CASTRTGDLNTEAFF
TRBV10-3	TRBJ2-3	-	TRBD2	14	TGTGCCATCAGTAAGAGCGGGGGGTTAGATACGCAGTATTTT	CAISKSGGLDTQYF
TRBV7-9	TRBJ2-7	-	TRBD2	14	TGTGCCAGCAGCCCACTAGCGGGAGGGTACGAGCAGTACTTC	CASSPLAGGYEQYF
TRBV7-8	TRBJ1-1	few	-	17	TGTGCCAGCATCCCCCCGCTCGGGGGGCGCGGTGGCACTGAAGCTTTCTTT	CASIPPLGGRGGTEAFF
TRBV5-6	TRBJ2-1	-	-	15	TGTGCCAGCACTCAACTTCCGTCAACCTACAATGAGCAGTTCTTC	CASTQLPSTYNEQFF
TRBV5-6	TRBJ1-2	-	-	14	TGTGCCAGCAGCTTGGGGGGCGAGTACTATGGCTACACCTTC	CASSLGGEYYGYTF
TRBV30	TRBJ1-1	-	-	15	TGTGCCTGGGGCCTCAAGACAGGATCGAACACTGAAGCTTTCTTT	CAWGLKTGSNTEAFF
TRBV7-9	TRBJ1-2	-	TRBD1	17	TGTGCCAGCAGCGGTTTCATTGGGGACAGGGGAGGGTATGGCTACACCTTC	CASSGFIGDRGGYGYTF
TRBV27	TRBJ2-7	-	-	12	TGTGCCAGCAGTTTTGAGGGCCACGAGCAGTACTTC	CASSFEGHEQYF
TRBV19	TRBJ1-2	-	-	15	TGTGCCAGTAGCCCAGGGGTCTCCGGCAACTATGGCTACACCTTC	CASSPGVSGNYGYTF
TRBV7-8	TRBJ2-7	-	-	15	TGTGCCAGCAGCGCCGGGACTCTGAGCTCCTACGAGCAGTACTTC	CASSAGTLSSYEQYF
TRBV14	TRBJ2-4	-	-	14	TGTGCCAGCAGCCATTTGGACAGCGAAAACATTCAGTACTTC	CASSHLDSENIQYF
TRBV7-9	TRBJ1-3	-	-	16	TGTGCCAGCAGCCCCCCATCGGGGGTTAGAGGAAACACCATATATTTT	CASSPPSGVRGNTIYF
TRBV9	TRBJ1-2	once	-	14	TGTGCCAGCAGCGTAGATCCAGGGAACTATGGCTACACCTTC	CASSVDPGNYGYTF
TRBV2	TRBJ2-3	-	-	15	TGTGCCAGCACCACCCAAGCGGTTAGCACAGATACGCAGTATTTT	CASTTQAVSTDTQYF
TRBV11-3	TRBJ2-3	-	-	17	TGTGCCAGCAGCGGCAGGAATCGACCCACTAGCACAGATACGCAGTATTTT	CASSGRNRPTSTDTQYF
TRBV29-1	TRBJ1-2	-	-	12	TGCAGCGTCCAGGGTTCTGGCTATGGCTACACCTTC	CSVQGSGYGYTF
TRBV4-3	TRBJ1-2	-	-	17	TGCGCCAGCAGCCAGGGAGTGGGGTCGGGGTACGACTATGGCTACACCTTC	CASSQGVGSGYDYGYTF